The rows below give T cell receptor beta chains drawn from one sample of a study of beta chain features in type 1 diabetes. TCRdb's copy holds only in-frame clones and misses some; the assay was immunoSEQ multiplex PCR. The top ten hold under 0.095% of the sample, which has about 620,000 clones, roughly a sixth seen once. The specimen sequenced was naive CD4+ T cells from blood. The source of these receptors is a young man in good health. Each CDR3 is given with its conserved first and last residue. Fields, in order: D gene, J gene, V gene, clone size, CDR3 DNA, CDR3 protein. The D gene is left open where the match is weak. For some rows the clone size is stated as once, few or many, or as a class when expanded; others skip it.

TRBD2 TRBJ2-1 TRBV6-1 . TGTGCCAGCAGTGAAGCGCTTCGGCGGGGGGCAGGTGAGCAGTTCTTC CASSEALRRGAGEQFF
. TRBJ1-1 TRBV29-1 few TGCAGCCATGGGGGCGCAGGGGCCCTTGAAGCTTTCTTT CSHGGAGALEAFF
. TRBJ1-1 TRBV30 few TGTGCCTGGTCCCCGGGGGTAGGGGCTTTCTTT CAWSPGVGAFF
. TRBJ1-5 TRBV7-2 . TGTGCCAGCAGGTTGACAGTAAGCAATCAGCCCCAGCATTTT CASRLTVSNQPQHF
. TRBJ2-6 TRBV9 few TGTGCCAGCAGCGTCAGGCGCTCTGGGGCCAACGTCCTGACTTTC CASSVRRSGANVLTF
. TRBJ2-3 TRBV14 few TGTGCCAGCAGCCCTCGCACAGATACGCAGTACTTT CASSPRTDTQYF
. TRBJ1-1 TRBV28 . TGTGCCAGCAGCCCTCCCGGGGGGAATGAAGCTTTCTTT CASSPPGGNEAFF
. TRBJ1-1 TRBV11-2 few TGTGCCAGCAGCTTCCCCGGCAGGGAGGACACTGAAGCTTTCTTT CASSFPGREDTEAFF
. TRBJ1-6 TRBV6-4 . TGTGCCAGCAGTGAGGGGCAGTGGGGGAATAATTCACCCCTCCACTTT CASSEGQWGNNSPLHF
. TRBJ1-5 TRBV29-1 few TGCAGCGTTGTCGCCTCGAGGGGCGCGGGTCAGCCCCAGCATTTT CSVVASRGAGQPQHF
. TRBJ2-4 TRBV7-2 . TGTGCCAGCAGCTTAGAAGAGCGGGCTCTAGGAAACATTCAGTACTTC CASSLEERALGNIQYF
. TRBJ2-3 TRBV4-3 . TGCGCCAGCAGCCAAGATAGGGTGGTAACGCAGTATTTT CASSQDRVVTQYF
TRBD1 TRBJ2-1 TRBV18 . TGTGCCAGCTCGGCTTACCGACAGGGGGGCTACAATGAGCAGTTCTTC CASSAYRQGGYNEQFF
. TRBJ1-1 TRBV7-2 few TGTGCCAGCAGCTTAGGTCAGGGTGATGAAGCTTTCTTT CASSLGQGDEAFF
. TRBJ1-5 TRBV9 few TGTGCCAGCAGCGTAGGAGGGGGAACACGGCAGCCCCAGCATTTT CASSVGGGTRQPQHF
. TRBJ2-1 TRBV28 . TGTGCCAGCAGCCTACTAGCTCTAGAGCAGTTCTTC CASSLLALEQFF
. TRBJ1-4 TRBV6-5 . TGTGCCAGCAGTTACTCGGCAGGGCGGGGAGAAAAACTGTTTTTT CASSYSAGRGEKLFF
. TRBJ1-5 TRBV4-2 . TGTGCCAGCAGCCAAGGTCAGGCAGCAGGGAATCAGCCCCAGCATTTT CASSQGQAAGNQPQHF
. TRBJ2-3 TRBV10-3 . TGTGCCATCAGGGACGACCCCTCGAGGGGGGGCACAGATACGCAGTATTTT CAIRDDPSRGGTDTQYF
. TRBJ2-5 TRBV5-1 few TGCGCCAGCAGCTTGGCCGTGGAGACCCAGTACTTC CASSLAVETQYF
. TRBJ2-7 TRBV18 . TGTGCCAGCTCACCACTAGGGACGGACTACGAGCAGTACTTC CASSPLGTDYEQYF
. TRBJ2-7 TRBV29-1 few TGCAGCGTTGAGACCCGGGAATACACCTACGAGCAGTACTTC CSVETREYTYEQYF
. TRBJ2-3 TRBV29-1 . TGCAGCGAAAGACCGGCCACCAGCAGCCCCGATACGCAGTATTTT CSERPATSSPDTQYF
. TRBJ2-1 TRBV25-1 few TGTGCCAGCAGTGAGGATAGCTCCTACAATGAGCAGTTCTTC CASSEDSSYNEQFF
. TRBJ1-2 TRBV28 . TGTGCCAGCAGTCTCTGGGGTGACTATGGCTACACCTTC CASSLWGDYGYTF
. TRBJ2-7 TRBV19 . TGTGCCAGTAGTATAGCTGGACCGTACTACGAGCAGTACTTC CASSIAGPYYEQYF
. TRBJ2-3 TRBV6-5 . TGTGCCAGCAGTACCCCGCGGTCAGATACGCAGTATTTT CASSTPRSDTQYF
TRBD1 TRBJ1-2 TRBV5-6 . TGTGCCAGCAGCTACGGACAGGGGAATGGCTACACCTTC CASSYGQGNGYTF
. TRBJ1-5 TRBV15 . TGTGCCACCAGCGGGGGGCCGCCGGGGATACCCCAGCATTTT CATSGGPPGIPQHF
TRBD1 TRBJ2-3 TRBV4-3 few TGCGCCAGCAGCCCCGCCGGGCCAGGGGGCAGAGATACGCAGTATTTT CASSPAGPGGRDTQYF